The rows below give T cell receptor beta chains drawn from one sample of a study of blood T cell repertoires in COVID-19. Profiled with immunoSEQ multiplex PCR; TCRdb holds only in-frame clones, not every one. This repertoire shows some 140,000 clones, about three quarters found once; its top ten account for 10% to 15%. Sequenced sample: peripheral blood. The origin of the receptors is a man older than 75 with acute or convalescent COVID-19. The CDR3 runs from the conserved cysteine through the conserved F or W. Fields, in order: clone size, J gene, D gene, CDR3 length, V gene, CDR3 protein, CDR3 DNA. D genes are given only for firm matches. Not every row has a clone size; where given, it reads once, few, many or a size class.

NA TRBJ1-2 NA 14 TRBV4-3 CASSPDNNNYGYTF TGCGCCAGCAGCCCGGACAACAACAACTATGGCTACACCTTC
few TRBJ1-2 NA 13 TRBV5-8 CASSPARFYGYTF TGTGCCAGCAGCCCCGCACGGTTCTATGGCTACACCTTC
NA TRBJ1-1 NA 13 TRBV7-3 CASSLNRYTEAFF TGTGCCAGCAGCTTAAACCGGTACACTGAAGCTTTCTTT
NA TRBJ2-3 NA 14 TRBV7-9 CASSLNPTEDTQYF TGTGCCAGCAGCTTAAACCCGACAGAAGATACGCAGTATTTT
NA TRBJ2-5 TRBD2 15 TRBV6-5 CASGRERARIETQYF TGTGCCAGCGGGAGGGAAAGAGCCCGTATCGAGACCCAGTACTTC
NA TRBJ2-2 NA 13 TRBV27 CASSRANTGELFF TGTGCCAGCAGCAGGGCCAACACCGGGGAGCTGTTTTTT
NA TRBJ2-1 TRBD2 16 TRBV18 CASSPQTSGVSSEQFF TGTGCCAGCTCACCCCAGACTAGCGGGGTTAGTTCTGAGCAGTTCTTC
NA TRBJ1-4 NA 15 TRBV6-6 CASDRGRNTNEKLFF TGTGCCAGCGATCGCGGGAGAAATACTAATGAAAAACTGTTTTTT
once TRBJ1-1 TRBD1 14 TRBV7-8 CASSFGTGLTEAFF TGTGCCAGCAGCTTCGGGACAGGGCTGACTGAAGCTTTCTTT
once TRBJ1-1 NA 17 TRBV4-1 CASSQEGFRDWGAEAFF TGCGCCAGCAGCCAAGAAGGTTTCCGGGACTGGGGCGCTGAAGCTTTCTTT
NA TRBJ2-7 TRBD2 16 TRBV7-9 CASSPLEGLVSYEQYF TGTGCCAGCAGCCCCCTCGAGGGACTAGTATCCTACGAGCAGTACTTC
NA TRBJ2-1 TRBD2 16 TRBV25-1 CASSEVASGRINEQFF TGTGCCAGCAGTGAAGTGGCTAGCGGGAGAATCAATGAGCAGTTCTTC
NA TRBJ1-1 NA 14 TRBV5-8 CASSLAWGGTEAFF TGTGCCAGCAGCTTGGCCTGGGGCGGCACTGAAGCTTTCTTT
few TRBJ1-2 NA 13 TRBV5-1 CASSSDSNYGYTF TGCGCCAGCAGTTCGGACAGTAACTATGGCTACACCTTC
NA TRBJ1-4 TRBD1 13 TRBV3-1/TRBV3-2 CASRGLQGGKLFF TGTGCCAGCAGGGGTTTACAGGGGGGAAAACTGTTTTTT
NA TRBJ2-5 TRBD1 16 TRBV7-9 CASSYSIQGRQETQYF TGTGCCAGCAGCTATAGCATACAGGGGCGTCAAGAGACCCAGTACTTC
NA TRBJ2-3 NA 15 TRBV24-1 CATSEGGGSTDTQYF TGTGCCACCAGTGAAGGCGGGGGCAGCACAGATACGCAGTATTTT
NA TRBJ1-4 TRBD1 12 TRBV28 CASSQPRGKLFF TGTGCCAGCAGTCAACCCAGGGGGAAACTGTTTTTT
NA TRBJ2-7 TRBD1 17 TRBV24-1 CATSDTLPTGIVDEQYF TGTGCCACCAGTGATACCCTCCCGACAGGGATAGTGGACGAGCAGTACTTC
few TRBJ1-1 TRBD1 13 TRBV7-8 CASTQGGNTEAFF TGTGCCAGCACCCAGGGGGGAAACACTGAAGCTTTCTTT
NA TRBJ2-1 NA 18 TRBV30 CAWSPYLDSIVSPRIPFF TGTGCCTGGAGTCCCTACTTGGACAGTATCGTATCCCCTCGGATACCGTTCTTC
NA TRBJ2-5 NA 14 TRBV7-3 CASSLPGVEETQYF TGTGCCAGCAGCTTACCGGGGGTGGAGGAGACCCAGTACTTC
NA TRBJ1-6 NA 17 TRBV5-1 CASSPGGAVWGDSPLHF TGCGCCAGCAGCCCGGGGGGGGCCGTTTGGGGCGATTCACCCCTCCACTTT
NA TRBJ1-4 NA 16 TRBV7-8 CASSLAGGLGEEKLFF TGTGCCAGCAGCTTAGCGGGAGGGCTCGGGGAAGAAAAACTGTTTTTT
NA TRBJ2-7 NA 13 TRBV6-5 CASKSTGTHEQYF TGTGCCAGCAAATCTACCGGGACACACGAGCAGTACTTC
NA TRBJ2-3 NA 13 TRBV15 CATSRQLTDTQYF TGTGCCACCAGCCGACAGCTGACAGATACGCAGTATTTT
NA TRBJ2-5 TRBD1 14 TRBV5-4 CASTRDRVDETQYF TGTGCCAGCACCCGGGACAGGGTAGACGAGACCCAGTACTTC
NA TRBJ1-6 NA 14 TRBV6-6 CASRPGQTNSPLHF TGTGCCAGCAGACCGGGACAAACGAATTCACCCCTCCACTTT
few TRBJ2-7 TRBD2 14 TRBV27 CASQGSGTSDEQYF TGTGCCAGCCAAGGAAGCGGGACCTCGGACGAGCAGTACTTC
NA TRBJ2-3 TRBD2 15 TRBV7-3 CASSSLAGSTDTQYF TGTGCCAGCAGCTCCTTAGCGGGGTCCACAGATACGCAGTATTTT
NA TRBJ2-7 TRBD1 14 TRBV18 CASSPGTDSYEQYF TGTGCCAGCTCACCAGGGACAGACTCCTACGAGCAGTACTTC
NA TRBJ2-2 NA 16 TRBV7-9 CASSPPRVGNTGELFF TGTGCCAGCAGCCCCCCCAGGGTGGGAAACACCGGGGAGCTGTTTTTT
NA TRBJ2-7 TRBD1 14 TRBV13 CASSNGQGWYEQYF TGTGCCAGCAGCAACGGACAGGGATGGTACGAGCAGTACTTC
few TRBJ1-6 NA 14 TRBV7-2 CASSLGTRNSPLHF TGTGCCAGCAGCTTAGGAACAAGAAATTCACCCCTCCACTTT
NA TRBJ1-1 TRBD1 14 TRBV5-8 CASSLTGGYTEAFF TGTGCCAGCAGCTTGACAGGGGGCTACACTGAAGCTTTCTTT
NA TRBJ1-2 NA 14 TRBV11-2 CASSLDTRNYGYTF TGTGCCAGCAGCTTAGATACGAGGAACTATGGCTACACCTTC
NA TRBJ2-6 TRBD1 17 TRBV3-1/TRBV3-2 CASSRYTGADGANVLTF TGTGCCAGCAGCCGTTACACAGGGGCGGATGGGGCCAACGTCCTGACTTTC
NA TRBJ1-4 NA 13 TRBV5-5 CASSARGREKLFF TGTGCCAGCAGCGCCAGGGGTAGGGAAAAACTGTTTTTT
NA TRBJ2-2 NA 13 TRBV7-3 CASSIQVPGELFF TGTGCCAGCAGCATACAGGTCCCCGGGGAGCTGTTTTTT
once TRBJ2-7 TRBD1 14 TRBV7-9 CASIPGGTSYEQYF TGTGCCAGCATCCCAGGGGGTACATCCTACGAGCAGTACTTC
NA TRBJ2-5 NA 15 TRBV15 CATSREFSLQETQYF TGTGCCACCAGCAGAGAGTTTTCACTCCAAGAGACCCAGTACTTC
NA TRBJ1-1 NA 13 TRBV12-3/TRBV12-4 CASTLLQGTEAFF TGTGCCAGCACCCTACTACAGGGCACTGAAGCTTTCTTT
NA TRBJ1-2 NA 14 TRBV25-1 CASSPPDSNYGYTF TGTGCCAGCAGTCCCCCGGACTCTAACTATGGCTACACCTTC
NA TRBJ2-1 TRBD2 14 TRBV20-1 CSASSGGSYNEQFF TGCAGTGCTAGTAGCGGGGGGAGCTACAATGAGCAGTTCTTC
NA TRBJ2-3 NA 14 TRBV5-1 CASSFRQITDTQYF TGCGCCAGCAGCTTTAGACAGATAACAGATACGCAGTATTTT
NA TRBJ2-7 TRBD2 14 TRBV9 CASSLFAGGDEQYF TGTGCCAGCAGCCTGTTTGCGGGAGGGGACGAGCAGTACTTC
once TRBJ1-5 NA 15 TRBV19 CASTLSRAPNQPQHF TGTGCCAGTACCCTGAGCAGGGCCCCCAATCAGCCCCAGCATTTT
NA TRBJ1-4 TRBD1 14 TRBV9 CASSAGTGDGKLFF TGTGCCAGCAGCGCCGGGACAGGGGATGGAAAACTGTTTTTT
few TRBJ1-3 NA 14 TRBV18 CASSPTESGNTIYF TGTGCCAGCTCACCGACAGAATCTGGAAACACCATATATTTT
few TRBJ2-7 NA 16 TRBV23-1 CASSHPQQSEFYEQYF TGCGCCAGCAGTCACCCTCAACAGTCGGAATTCTACGAGCAGTACTTC
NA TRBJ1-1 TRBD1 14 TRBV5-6 CASRGDSGNTEAFF TGTGCCAGCAGGGGGGACAGCGGCAACACTGAAGCTTTCTTT
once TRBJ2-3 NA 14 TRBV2 CASSVTGSTDTQYF TGTGCCAGCAGTGTCACAGGGAGCACAGATACGCAGTATTTT
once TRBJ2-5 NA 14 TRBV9 CASSVAGGEETQYF TGTGCCAGCAGCGTGGCCGGGGGAGAGGAGACCCAGTACTTC
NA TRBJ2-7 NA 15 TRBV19 CASSIGSAAPYEQYF TGTGCCAGTAGTATCGGTTCCGCGGCGCCCTACGAGCAGTACTTC